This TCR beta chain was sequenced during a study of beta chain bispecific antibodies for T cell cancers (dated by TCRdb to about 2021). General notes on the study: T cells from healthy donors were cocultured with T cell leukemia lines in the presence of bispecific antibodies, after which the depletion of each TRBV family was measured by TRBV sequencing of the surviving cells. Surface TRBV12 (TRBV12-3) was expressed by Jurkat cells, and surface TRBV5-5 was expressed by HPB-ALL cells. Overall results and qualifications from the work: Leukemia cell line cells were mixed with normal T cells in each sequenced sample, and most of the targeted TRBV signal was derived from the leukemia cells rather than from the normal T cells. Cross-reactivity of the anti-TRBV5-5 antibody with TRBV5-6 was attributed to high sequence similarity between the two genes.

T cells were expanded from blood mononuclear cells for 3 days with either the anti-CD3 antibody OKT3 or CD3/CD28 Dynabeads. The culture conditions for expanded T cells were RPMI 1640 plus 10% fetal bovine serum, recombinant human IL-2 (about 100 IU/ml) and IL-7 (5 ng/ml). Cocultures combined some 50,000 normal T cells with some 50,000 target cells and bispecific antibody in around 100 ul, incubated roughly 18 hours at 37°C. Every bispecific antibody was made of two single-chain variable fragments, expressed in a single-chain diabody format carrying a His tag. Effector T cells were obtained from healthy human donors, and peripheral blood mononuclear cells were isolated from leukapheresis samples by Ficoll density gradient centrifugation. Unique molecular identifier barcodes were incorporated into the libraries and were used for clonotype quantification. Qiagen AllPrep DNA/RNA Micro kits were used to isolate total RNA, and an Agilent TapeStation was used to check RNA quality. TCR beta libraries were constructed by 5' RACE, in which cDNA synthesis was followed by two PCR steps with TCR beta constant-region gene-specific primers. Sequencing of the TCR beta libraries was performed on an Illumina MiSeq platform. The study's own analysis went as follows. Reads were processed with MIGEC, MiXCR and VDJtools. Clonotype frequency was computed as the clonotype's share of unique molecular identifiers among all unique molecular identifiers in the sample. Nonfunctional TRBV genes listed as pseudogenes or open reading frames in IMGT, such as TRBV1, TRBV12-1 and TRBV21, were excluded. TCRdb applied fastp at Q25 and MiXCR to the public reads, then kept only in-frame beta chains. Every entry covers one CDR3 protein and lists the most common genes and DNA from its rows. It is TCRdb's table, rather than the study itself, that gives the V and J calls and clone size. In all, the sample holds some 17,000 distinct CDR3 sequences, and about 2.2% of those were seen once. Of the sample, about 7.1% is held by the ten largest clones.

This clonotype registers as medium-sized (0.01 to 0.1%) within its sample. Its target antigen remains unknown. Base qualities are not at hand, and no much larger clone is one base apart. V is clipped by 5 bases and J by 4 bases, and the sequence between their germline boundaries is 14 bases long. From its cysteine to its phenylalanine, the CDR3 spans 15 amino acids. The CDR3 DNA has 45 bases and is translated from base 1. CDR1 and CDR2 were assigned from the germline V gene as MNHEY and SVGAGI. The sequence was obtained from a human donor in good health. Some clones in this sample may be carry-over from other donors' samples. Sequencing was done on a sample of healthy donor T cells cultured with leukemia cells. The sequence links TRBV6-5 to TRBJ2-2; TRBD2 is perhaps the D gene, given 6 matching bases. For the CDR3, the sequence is CASSQALAPTGELFF. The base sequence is TGTGCCAGCAGTCAGGCGCTAGCGCCCACCGGGGAGCTGTTTTTT.